This TCR beta chain comes out of a study of tumor-infiltrating lymphocytes in primary liver carcinoma. Study summary: Sample yields, roughly 3.65 to 8 million productive TCRbeta reads, were similar across the tissue types.

The CDR3 runs 15 residues. Trimming took off 6 bases at V and 5 bases at J, with 19 bases between the two ends. On this clonotype itself: A read error is possible here, since a much larger clone lies one base away.

TCR beta cDNA was prepared out of roughly 490 ng total RNA by means of a constant-region primer. What produced the TCR beta libraries was three nested multiplex PCR rounds using slightly modified ARM-PCR. Each of the first two PCR rounds ran nine to ten cycles with TRBV1-TRBV30 forward and C-beta reverse primers. TCRdb used MiXCR to reprocess the multiplex PCR reads, holding one entry per CDR3 protein. Of approximately 340,000 distinct CDR3 sequences detected, approximately 65% appear once; the ten largest clones hold roughly 6.5%. Unsorted whole blood served as the source of blood RNA, and germline DNA was extracted as well.

The source of this sequence is a man aged 35 to 55 with primary liver carcinoma and hepatitis B virus infection. Source material: peripheral blood. This chain connects TRBV12-3 or TRBV12-4 to TRBJ1-1, with TRBD1 as a possible D gene (5 bases). CDR3 amino acids: CASSPTRGIGTEAFF. DNA of the CDR3: TGTGCCAGCAGCCCGACACGGGGCATAGGGACTGAAGCTTTCTTT.